This T cell receptor beta chain was recovered during a study of blood T cell repertoires in COVID-19. Background on the study: There were acute and convalescent COVID-19 samples, and they came from the United States, Italy and Spain.

Only one count was recorded for this clone. Authors' analysis steps: Nucleated cell number was recorded as an estimate derived from reference gene primer amplification. TCRdb's copy holds only in-frame clones and misses some; the assay was immunoSEQ multiplex PCR. V and J calls and clone size come straight from that table; D and trimming were deduced from the DNA. The data contain tens of thousands of clones, roughly 70% of them singletons. From germline, CDR1 is MNHEY and CDR2 SMNVEV (reference sequence). Trimming removed 8 bases at V and 0 bases at J, with 23 bases between. The CDR3 is 19 residues long. Seattle's enrolled individuals joined amid active infection and were then monitored longitudinally.

The receptor comes from a man aged 70 or older with COVID-19, enrolled during active disease. The chain uses TRBV27 and TRBJ2-6; weak D call: TRBD2 (6 bases). Sequenced material: peripheral blood. The CDR3 here is CASGRTGSPSFSGANVLTF. In DNA, the CDR3 is TGTGCCAGCGGGAGGACCGGGAGCCCCAGTTTCTCTGGGGCCAACGTCCTGACTTTC.